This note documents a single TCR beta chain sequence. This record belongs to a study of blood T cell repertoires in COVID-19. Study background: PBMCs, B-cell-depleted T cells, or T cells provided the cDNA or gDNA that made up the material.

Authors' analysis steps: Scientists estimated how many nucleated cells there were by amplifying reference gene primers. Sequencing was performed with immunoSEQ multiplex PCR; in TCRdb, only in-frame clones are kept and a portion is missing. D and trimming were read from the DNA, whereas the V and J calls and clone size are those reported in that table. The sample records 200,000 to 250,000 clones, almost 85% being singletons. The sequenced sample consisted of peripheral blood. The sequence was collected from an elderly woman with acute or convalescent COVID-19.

For the CDR3, the DNA is TGTGCCAGCACCAGGACAGGGGTACACAATGAGCAGTTCTTC. Protein: CASTRTGVHNEQFF. The chain couples TRBV6-6 to TRBJ2-1; 9 positions match TRBD1. This CDR3 comprises 14 residues. Germline values: CDR1 MNHNY, CDR2 SVGAGI (reference sequence). The J segment lost 5 bases and the V segment lost 7 bases, leaving 6 bases of the junction unmatched.